This TCR beta chain is drawn from a study of T-cell reconstitution after alpha-beta-depleted transplantation in children. The length of the CDR3 is 14 residues. Germline trimming cut 7 bases from V and 8 bases from J; bases unmatched to any gene: 6. Germline V lookup: CDR1 MDHEN, CDR2 SYDVKM. Preparation of the TCRbeta library used unique molecular identifiers. TCRdb redid the calling of the PCR reads with MiXCR, one entry per CDR3 protein. The sample includes 200,000 to 300,000 distinct CDR3 sequences, around 25% of them seen just once. General observations from the study: Several hundred graft clones that had expanded were reportedly the source of alpha-beta T cells about two months after transplant.

This clonotype was observed at least ten times. Its specificity is not known. The sample consisted of PBMCs, taken before TCRalphabeta/CD19-depleted stem cell transplant. The source of this sequence is a girl aged 2-10 years with Fanconi anemia, due to receive a stem cell transplant. The rearrangement uses TRBV28 and TRBJ2-1; 12 nucleotides align to TRBD2. In DNA, the CDR3 is TGTGCCAGCACAAGGGCTAGCGGGAGGGATGAGCAGTTCTTC. It encodes CASTRASGRDEQFF.